Below are 18 T cell receptor beta chains sequenced from a single sample in a study of blood T cells in healthy people across ages. Then a second PCR, running roughly 7 to 11 cycles, was carried out with a sample-barcoded 5' primer and a J-beta primer mix. TCRdb itself ran the 5' RACE reads through MiXCR, one entry per CDR3 protein. The top ten clones hold 2% to 2.5% of a sample with roughly 1,800,000 distinct CDR3 sequences, about 49% of them seen once. Material: blood. The receptors derive from a woman aged 40 to 50 in good health.

At least ten counts were recorded for this clonotype. V and J are TRBV7-2 and TRBJ2-3; unclear D gene. The CDR3 has 12 residues. Germline loops: CDR1 SGHTA, CDR2 FQGNSA. Between the trimmed V and J ends, which lost 1 base and 9 bases, there was a span of 8 bases. The chain's CDR3 is CASSLGAGTQYF. The CDR3 nucleotides read TGTGCCAGCAGCTTAGGGGCAGGCACGCAGTATTTT.

The chain links TRBV7-2 to TRBJ2-5; 8 bases are shared with TRBD2. Germline V gives CDR1 SGHTA, CDR2 FQGNSA. With 5 bases clipped from V and 4 bases from J, the junction kept 9 bases outside the gene matches. The CDR3 sequence is 15 residues long. In DNA form, the CDR3 reads TGTGCCAGCAGCCGTAGCGGGGTATCTCGAGAGACCCAGTACTTC. Translated, it gives CASSRSGVSRETQYF. Variable domain in full (rest from reference TRBV7-2 and TRBJ2-5): GAGVSQSPSNKVTEKGKDVELRCDPISGHTALYWYRQSLGQGLEFLIYFQGNSAPDKSGLPSDRFSAERTGGSVSTLTIQRTQQEDSAVYLCASSRSGVSRETQYFGPGTRLLVL.

DNA of the CDR3: TGTGCCAGCAGTGAAGGCCTGGTAGGGGGGGGAACCTACAATGAGCAGTACTTC. Translated: CASSEGLVGGGTYNEQYF. The chain couples TRBV2 to TRBJ2-5, with D possibly being TRBD2 (7 bases). This CDR3 contains 18 residues. Germline V gene lookup returns CDR1 SNHLY and CDR2 FYNNEI. Trimming left V 1 base short and J 11 bases short, with 29 bases between.

The chain links TRBV29-1 to TRBJ1-2, with 7 bases matching TRBD1. The CDR3 has 15 amino acids. V shed 6 bases, J shed 1 base, and the junction held 11 bases outside the gene matches. The V gene's germline CDR1 is SQVTM and CDR2 ANQGSEA. The CDR3 reads CSVFGTADYNYGYTF. The CDR3 DNA is TGCAGCGTCTTCGGGACAGCCGACTATAACTATGGCTACACCTTC.

This chain links TRBV14 with TRBJ2-1, with D unresolved. The V gene lost 0 bases and the J gene lost 8 bases, with 8 bases spanning the gap. The CDR3 runs to 13 residues. Germline V lookup: CDR1 SGHDN, CDR2 FVKESK. As DNA, the CDR3 is TGTGCCAGCAGCCAAGACAGGCTCCATGAGCAGTTCTTC. Translated: CASSQDRLHEQFF.

The rearrangement links TRBV12-3 or TRBV12-4 to TRBJ2-4, with D tentatively TRBD1 or TRBD2 (5 bases each). The J call may be incorrect, as the DNA end agrees better with TRBJ2-5. This CDR3 spans 16 amino acids. This CDR3 is CASSFGARTVQETQYF. The CDR3 DNA sequence: TGTGCCAGCAGTTTCGGGGCCAGGACGGTCCAAGAGACCCAGTACTTC.

The V gene is TRBV10-3, the J gene TRBJ2-1, with D perhaps assigned TRBD1 or TRBD2 (6 bases each). This CDR3 spans 14 amino acids. Trimming cost V 9 bases and J 8 bases, with 20 bases left between them. Germline-derived CDR1 and CDR2 are ENHRY and SYGVKD. The chain's CDR3 is CAIGGGTLGDEQFF. DNA of the CDR3: TGTGCCATTGGAGGGGGGACCCTAGGCGATGAGCAGTTCTTC.

The rearrangement uses TRBV10-3 and TRBJ2-2; 12 bases are a match to TRBD2. Germline V gene sequence: CDR1 ENHRY, CDR2 SYGVKD. The V gene end was trimmed by 0 bases and the J gene end by 4 bases; junction bases not matched to a gene: 0. The CDR3 has 16 amino acids. The CDR3 DNA sequence: TGTGCCATCAGTGAGTCGACTAGCGGGGGCACCGGGGAGCTGTTTTTT. It yields the protein CAISESTSGGTGELFF.

This clonotype was observed a handful of times. The rearrangement joins TRBV24-1 to TRBJ2-1, with D unresolved. Germline V lookup: CDR1 KGHDR, CDR2 SFDVKD. This CDR3 region has 12 residues. With 5 bases removed from V and 10 bases from J, the gap between germline ends came to 11 bases. CDR3 sequence: CATSGKEREQFF. The CDR3 DNA reads TGTGCCACCAGTGGCAAAGAGAGAGAGCAGTTCTTC.

The gene calls are TRBV20-1 and TRBJ1-1; D is unclear. The V gene lost 0 bases and the J gene lost 11 bases, with 13 bases spanning the gap. Germline V gives CDR1 DFQATT, CDR2 SNEGSKA (reference sequence). This CDR3 is built from 12 residues. This chain's CDR3 is CSAREWTSTAFF. The CDR3, as DNA: TGCAGTGCTAGAGAGTGGACGTCGACCGCTTTCTTT.

This clonotype was counted a few times. This rearrangement joins TRBV6-5 to TRBJ2-3; 8 bases match TRBD1. The J segment lost 3 bases and the V segment lost 0 bases, leaving 11 bases of the junction unmatched. CDR1 and CDR2 from the germline V gene are MNHEY and SVGAGI. There are 18 residues in the CDR3. The CDR3 protein is CASSYSITNRGSTDTQYF. As DNA, the CDR3 is TGTGCCAGCAGTTACTCGATCACTAACAGGGGGAGTACAGATACGCAGTATTTT.

This clonotype turned up a few times. The chain uses TRBV4-3 and TRBJ2-3, with 8 nucleotides matching TRBD1. V dropped 0 bases and J dropped 2; count of bases not matched to a gene: 7. CDR1 LGHNA and CDR2 YSLEER come from the germline V gene. This CDR3 is built from 17 residues. The CDR3 sequence: CASSQERQGFFTDTQYF. The DNA for the CDR3 is TGCGCCAGCAGCCAAGAACGACAGGGGTTTTTCACAGATACGCAGTATTTT.

V and J are TRBV9 and TRBJ2-5, with D possibly being TRBD2 (5 bases). The CDR3 extends over 15 amino acids. V was pared by 3 bases and J by 2 bases, with 14 bases between. Per the germline V gene, CDR1 is SGDLS and CDR2 is YYNGEE. The chain's CDR3 is CASSAAIGIQETQYF. CDR3 sequence (DNA): TGTGCCAGCAGCGCCGCGATCGGGATACAAGAGACCCAGTACTTC. The full variable domain, in which reference TRBV9 and TRBJ2-5 provide the parts outside the CDR3, is DSGVTQTPKHLITATGQRVTLRCSPRSGDLSVYWYQQSLDQGLQFLIQYYNGEERAKGNILERFSAQQFPDLHSELNLSSLELGDSALYFCASSAAIGIQETQYFGPGTRLLVL.

V gene TRBV20-1 combines with J gene TRBJ1-5; D is possibly TRBD1 (6 bases). The CDR3 is 13 amino acids. The V end was cut by 3 bases, the J end by 11 bases, with 17 bases between. Germline assignment: CDR1 DFQATT and CDR2 SNEGSKA (reference sequence). The CDR3 is CSASHRAGETQHF. Written as DNA, the CDR3 is TGCAGTGCTAGTCACAGGGCAGGGGAGACCCAGCATTTT.

This chain connects TRBV4-3 to TRBJ2-1; TRBD1 aligns across 12 bases. This CDR3 has 16 amino acids. The V segment lost 4 bases and the J segment 10 bases; nucleotides outside the gene matches: 11. The germline gives CDR1 LGHNA, CDR2 YSLEER. The chain's CDR3 is CASSPTFGTGGWEQFF. In DNA form, the CDR3 reads TGCGCCAGCAGCCCGACCTTCGGGACAGGGGGCTGGGAGCAGTTCTTC.

Only a few counts were recorded for this clonotype. This rearrangement joins TRBV5-1 to TRBJ2-4, with D unresolved. The CDR3 runs 14 residues. V shed 4 bases and J shed 5 bases, with 13 bases lying between them. CDR1 SGHRS and CDR2 YFSETQ come from the germline V gene. CDR3 region: CASSTPGPENIQYF. The CDR3 DNA sequence: TGCGCCAGCAGCACACCGGGCCCAGAAAACATTCAGTACTTC.

The chain carries TRBV7-9 and TRBJ2-1, with 14 bases lining up with TRBD2. The CDR3 covers 16 residues. The germline V gene has CDR1 SEHNR and CDR2 FQNEAQ (reference sequence). With V trimmed by 5 bases and J by 8 bases, 8 bases remained unmatched. DNA for the CDR3: TGTGCCAGCAGCCCACTTGGACTAGCGGGGGGCCATGAGCAGTTCTTC. Residues: CASSPLGLAGGHEQFF.

The sample holds many counts of this clonotype. This chain connects TRBV7-2 to TRBJ1-1; D is undetermined. V was pared by 1 base and J by 1 base, with 7 bases between. Germline V lookup: CDR1 SGHTA, CDR2 FQGNSA. The CDR3 length is 14 residues. CDR3 amino acids: CASSLGGTNTEAFF. As DNA, the CDR3 is TGTGCCAGCAGCTTAGGAGGAACGAACACTGAAGCTTTCTTT.